Listed here is a single T cell receptor (beta chain). The antigen is unknown. The data originate from a study of vaccination and CD4 T cells after COVID-19. The overall study: At a median 72 days (range 14 to 241) after dose two, post-vaccine samples were obtained. Whole-study results and caveats: The researchers studied relatively few convalescent patients and omitted early post-infection timepoints.

TCRdb ran MiXCR on the PCR reads and lists one entry per CDR3 protein. The sample shows 12,000 to 15,000 distinct CDR3 sequences, less than 80% of them seen only once. The sequence was collected from a human donor who had recovered from COVID-19. The input for sequencing was CD4+ T cells from blood, taken after SARS-CoV-2 vaccination.

The CDR3 sequence is CASSVRQRSTDTQYF. The CDR3 region has the DNA TGTGCCAGCTCGGTCCGTCAAAGGAGCACAGATACGCAGTATTTT. V usage is TRBV2 and J usage is TRBJ2-3; D is unresolved. Germline V gives CDR1 SNHLY, CDR2 FYNNEI. The ends were cut back, 8 bases at V and 0 bases at J, with 15 bases in the middle. The CDR3 has 15 amino acids.